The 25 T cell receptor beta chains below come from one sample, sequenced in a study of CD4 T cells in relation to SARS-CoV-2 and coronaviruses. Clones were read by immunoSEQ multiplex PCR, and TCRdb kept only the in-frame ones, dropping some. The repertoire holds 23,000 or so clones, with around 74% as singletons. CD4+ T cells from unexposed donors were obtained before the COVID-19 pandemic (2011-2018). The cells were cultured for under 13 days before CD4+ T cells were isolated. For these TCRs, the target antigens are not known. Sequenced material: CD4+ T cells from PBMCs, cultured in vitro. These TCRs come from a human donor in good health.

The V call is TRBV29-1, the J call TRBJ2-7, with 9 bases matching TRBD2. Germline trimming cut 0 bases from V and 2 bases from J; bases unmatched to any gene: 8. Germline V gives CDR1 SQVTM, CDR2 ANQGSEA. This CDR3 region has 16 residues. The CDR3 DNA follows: TGCAGCGTTGAAGATGGGACTAGCAAAATACCCTACGAGCAGTACTTC. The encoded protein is CSVEDGTSKIPYEQYF.

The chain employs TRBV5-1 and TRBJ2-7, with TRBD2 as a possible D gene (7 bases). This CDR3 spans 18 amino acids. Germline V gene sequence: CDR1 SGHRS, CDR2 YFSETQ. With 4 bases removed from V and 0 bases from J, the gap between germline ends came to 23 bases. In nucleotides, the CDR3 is TGCGCCAGCAGCCGGATCTCCCGGGGGGCTGGAAGCTCCTACGAGCAGTACTTC. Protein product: CASSRISRGAGSSYEQYF.

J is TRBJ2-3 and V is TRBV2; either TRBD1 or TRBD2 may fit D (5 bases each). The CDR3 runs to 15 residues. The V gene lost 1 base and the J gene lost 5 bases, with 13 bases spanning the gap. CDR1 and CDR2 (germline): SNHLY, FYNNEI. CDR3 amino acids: CASSEGRGVGDTQYF. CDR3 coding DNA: TGTGCCAGCAGTGAAGGAAGGGGAGTTGGAGATACGCAGTATTTT.

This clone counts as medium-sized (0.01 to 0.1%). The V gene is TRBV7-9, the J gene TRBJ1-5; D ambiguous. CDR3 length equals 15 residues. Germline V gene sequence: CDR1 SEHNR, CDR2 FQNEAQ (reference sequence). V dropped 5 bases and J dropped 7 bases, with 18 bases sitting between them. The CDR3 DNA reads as TGTGCCAGCAGCCCTGGGGTCGGGCTCAGACAGCCCCAGCATTTT. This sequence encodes CASSPGVGLRQPQHF.

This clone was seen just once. Written as DNA, the CDR3 is TGCGCCAGCAGCCCGGGACAGGGAGGCTACGAGCAGTACTTC. It codes for CASSPGQGGYEQYF. The chain recombines TRBV5-1 with TRBJ2-7, with 9 bases lining up with TRBD1. V was pared by 4 bases and J by 3 bases, with 5 bases of the junction left unmatched. Germline CDR1 SGHRS, CDR2 YFSETQ. The CDR3 loop spans 14 amino acids.

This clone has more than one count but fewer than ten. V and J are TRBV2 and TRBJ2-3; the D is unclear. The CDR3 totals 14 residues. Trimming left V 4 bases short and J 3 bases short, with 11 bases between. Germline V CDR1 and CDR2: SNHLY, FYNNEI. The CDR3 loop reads CASSALARTDTQYF. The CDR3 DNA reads TGTGCCAGCAGTGCTCTGGCTAGGACAGATACGCAGTATTTT.

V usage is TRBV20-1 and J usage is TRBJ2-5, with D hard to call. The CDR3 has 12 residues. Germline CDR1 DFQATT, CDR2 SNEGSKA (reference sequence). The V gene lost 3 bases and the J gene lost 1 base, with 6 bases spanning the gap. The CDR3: CSASTAQETQYF. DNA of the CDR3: TGCAGTGCTAGTACTGCCCAAGAGACCCAGTACTTC.

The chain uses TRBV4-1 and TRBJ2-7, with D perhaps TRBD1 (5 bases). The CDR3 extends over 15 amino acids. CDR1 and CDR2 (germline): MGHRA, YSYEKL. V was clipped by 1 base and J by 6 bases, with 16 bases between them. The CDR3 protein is CASSQAAPQGTEQYF. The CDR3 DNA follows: TGCGCCAGCAGCCAAGCTGCCCCCCAGGGAACCGAGCAGTACTTC.

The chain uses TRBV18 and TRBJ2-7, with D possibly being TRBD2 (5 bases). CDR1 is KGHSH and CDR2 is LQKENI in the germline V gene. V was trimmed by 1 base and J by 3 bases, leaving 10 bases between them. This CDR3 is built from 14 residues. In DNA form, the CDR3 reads TGTGCCAGCTCACCACGCAGTCGGGACTACGAGCAGTACTTC. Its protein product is CASSPRSRDYEQYF.

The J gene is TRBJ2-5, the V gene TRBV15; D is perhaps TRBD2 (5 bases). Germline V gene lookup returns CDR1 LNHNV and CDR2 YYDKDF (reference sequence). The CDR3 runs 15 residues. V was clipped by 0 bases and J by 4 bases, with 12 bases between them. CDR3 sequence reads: CATSREAEGPETQYF. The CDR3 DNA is TGTGCCACCAGCAGAGAAGCGGAAGGCCCAGAGACCCAGTACTTC.

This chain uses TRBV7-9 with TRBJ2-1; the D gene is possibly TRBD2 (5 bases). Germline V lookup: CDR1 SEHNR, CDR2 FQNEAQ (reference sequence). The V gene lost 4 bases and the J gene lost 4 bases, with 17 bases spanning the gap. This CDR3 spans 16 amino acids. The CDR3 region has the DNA TGTGCCAGCAGCTCACCGAGCGGCGCCGAGTACAATGAGCAGTTCTTC. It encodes CASSSPSGAEYNEQFF.

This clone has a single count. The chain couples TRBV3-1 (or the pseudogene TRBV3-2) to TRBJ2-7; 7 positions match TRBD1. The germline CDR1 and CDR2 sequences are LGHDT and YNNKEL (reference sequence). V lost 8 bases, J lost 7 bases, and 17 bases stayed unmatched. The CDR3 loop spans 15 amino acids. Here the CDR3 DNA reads TGTGCCAGCCAATTGGGACAGCTAAACCCGGTTGAGCAGTACTTC. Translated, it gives CASQLGQLNPVEQYF.

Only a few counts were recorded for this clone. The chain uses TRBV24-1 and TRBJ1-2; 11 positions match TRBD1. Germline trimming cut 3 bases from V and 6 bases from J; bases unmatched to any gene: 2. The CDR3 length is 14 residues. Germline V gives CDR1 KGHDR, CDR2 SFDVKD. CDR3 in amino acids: CATSDRDRGNGYTF. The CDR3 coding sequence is TGTGCCACCAGTGATCGGGACAGGGGGAATGGCTACACCTTC.

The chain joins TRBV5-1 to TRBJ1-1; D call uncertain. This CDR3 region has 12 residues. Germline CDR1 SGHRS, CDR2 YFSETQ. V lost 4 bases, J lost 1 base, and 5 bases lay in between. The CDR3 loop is CASSLQNTEAFF. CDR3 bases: TGCGCCAGCAGCCTTCAGAACACTGAAGCTTTCTTT.

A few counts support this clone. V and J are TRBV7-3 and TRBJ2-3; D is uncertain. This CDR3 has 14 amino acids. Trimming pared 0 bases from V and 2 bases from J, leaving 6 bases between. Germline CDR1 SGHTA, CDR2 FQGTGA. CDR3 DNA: TGTGCCAGCAGCTTAACCGGGTTCACAGATACGCAGTATTTT. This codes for CASSLTGFTDTQYF.

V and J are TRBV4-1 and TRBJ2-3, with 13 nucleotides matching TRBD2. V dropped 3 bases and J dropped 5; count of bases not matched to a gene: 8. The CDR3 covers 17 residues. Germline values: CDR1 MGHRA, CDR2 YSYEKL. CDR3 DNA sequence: TGCGCCAGCAGCCAGCCACTAGCGGGAGGGCCCGGAGATACGCAGTATTTT. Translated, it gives CASSQPLAGGPGDTQYF.

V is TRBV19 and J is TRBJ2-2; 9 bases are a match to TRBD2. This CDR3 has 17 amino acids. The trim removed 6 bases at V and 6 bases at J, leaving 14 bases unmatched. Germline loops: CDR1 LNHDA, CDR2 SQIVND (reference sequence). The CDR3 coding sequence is TGTGCCAGTAGGACCAGAGCGCAGGGCGGGAGGGCCGGGGAGCTGTTTTTT. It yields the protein CASRTRAQGGRAGELFF.

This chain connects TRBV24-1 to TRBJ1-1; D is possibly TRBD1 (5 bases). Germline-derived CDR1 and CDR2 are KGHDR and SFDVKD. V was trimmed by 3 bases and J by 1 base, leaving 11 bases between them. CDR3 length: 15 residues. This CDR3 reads CATSDGGVGNTEAFF. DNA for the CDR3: TGTGCCACCAGTGATGGGGGAGTTGGGAACACTGAAGCTTTCTTT.

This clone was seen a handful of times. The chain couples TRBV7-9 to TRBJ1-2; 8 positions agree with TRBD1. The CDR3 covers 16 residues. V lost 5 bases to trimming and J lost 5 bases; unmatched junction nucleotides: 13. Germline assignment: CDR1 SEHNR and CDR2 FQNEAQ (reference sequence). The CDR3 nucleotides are TGTGCCAGCAGCCCGACTACACAGGGGGTATTTTATGGCTACACCTTC. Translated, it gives CASSPTTQGVFYGYTF. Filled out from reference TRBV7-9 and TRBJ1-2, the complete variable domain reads DTGVSQNPRHKITKRGQNVTFRCDPISEHNRLYWYRQTLGQGPEFLTYFQNEAQLEKSRLLSDRFSAERPKGSFSTLEIQRTEQGDSAMYLCASSPTTQGVFYGYTFGSGTRLTVV.

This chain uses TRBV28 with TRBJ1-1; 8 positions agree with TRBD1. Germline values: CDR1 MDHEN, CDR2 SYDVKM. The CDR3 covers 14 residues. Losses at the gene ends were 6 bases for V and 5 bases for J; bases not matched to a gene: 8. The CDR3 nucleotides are TGTGCCAGCAGACCGACAGGGGTAAGGACTGAAGCTTTCTTT. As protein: CASRPTGVRTEAFF.

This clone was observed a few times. The CDR3 DNA is TGTGCCAGCTCACCTGCAACGGACTCTGGAAACACCATATATTTT. Protein sequence: CASSPATDSGNTIYF. The rearrangement uses TRBV18 and TRBJ1-3, with D hard to call. The germline V gene has CDR1 KGHSH and CDR2 LQKENI. V was trimmed by 3 bases and J by 0 bases, leaving 9 bases between them. CDR3 size: 15 residues.

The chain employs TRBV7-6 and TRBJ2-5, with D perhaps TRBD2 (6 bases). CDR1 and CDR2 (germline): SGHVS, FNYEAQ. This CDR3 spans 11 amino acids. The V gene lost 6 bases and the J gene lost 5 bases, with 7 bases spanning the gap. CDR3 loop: CASREGETQYF. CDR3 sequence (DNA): TGTGCCAGCAGGGAGGGGGAGACCCAGTACTTC. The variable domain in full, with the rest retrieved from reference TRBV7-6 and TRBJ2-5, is GAGVSQSPRYKVTKRGQDVALRCDPISGHVSLYWYRQALGQGPEFLTYFNYEAQQDKSGLPNDRFSAERPEGSISTLTIQRTEQRDSAMYRCASREGETQYFGPGTRLLVL.

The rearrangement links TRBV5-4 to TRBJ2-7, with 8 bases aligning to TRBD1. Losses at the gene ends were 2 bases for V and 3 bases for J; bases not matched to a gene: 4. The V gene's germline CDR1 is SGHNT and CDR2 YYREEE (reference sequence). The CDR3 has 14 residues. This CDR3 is CASSLGTGLYEQYF. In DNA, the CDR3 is TGTGCCAGCAGCTTAGGGACAGGTCTCTACGAGCAGTACTTC.

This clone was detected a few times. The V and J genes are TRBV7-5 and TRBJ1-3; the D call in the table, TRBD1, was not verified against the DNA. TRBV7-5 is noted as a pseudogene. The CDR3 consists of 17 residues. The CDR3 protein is CARSSFTTRTAGNTIYF. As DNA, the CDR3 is TGTGCCAGAAGCTCATTTACTACCCGGACAGCTGGAAACACCATATATTTT.

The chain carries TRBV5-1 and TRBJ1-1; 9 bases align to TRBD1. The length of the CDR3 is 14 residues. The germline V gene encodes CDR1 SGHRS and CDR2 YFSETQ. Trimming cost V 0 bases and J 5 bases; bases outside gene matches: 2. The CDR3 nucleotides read TGCGCCAGCAGCTTGGGGGACAGGGAAACTGAAGCTTTCTTT. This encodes CASSLGDRETEAFF.